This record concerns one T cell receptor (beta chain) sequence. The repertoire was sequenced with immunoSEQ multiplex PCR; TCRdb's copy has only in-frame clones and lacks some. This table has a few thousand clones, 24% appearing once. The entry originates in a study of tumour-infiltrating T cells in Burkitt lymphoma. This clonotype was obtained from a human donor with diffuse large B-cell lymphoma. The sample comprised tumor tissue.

For the CDR3, the DNA is TGTGCCAGCAGCCCTGGTTTGGATGAGCAGTTCTTC. Translation: CASSPGLDEQFF. This chain links TRBV5-5 with TRBJ2-1; D is unresolved. The CDR3 loop spans 12 amino acids. Trimming stripped 4 bases from V and 8 bases from J, with 10 bases between. Germline V gene lookup returns CDR1 SGHKS and CDR2 YYEKEE (reference sequence).